The following is a T cell receptor beta chain sequence with its context. Only in-frame clones appear in the TCRdb table, and some are missing; sequencing was by immunoSEQ multiplex PCR. The table has roughly 120,000 clones, roughly 88% seen once; the top ten hold around 5%. This sample stems from a study of blood T cell repertoires in COVID-19. On the study more broadly: Collection of acute and convalescent COVID-19 samples took place in the United States, Italy and Spain.

Deletions cut 1 base from V and 7 bases from J, with 8 bases between. The CDR3 is made up of 14 amino acids. The V gene's germline CDR1 is MNHEY and CDR2 SMNVEV (reference sequence). Sequencing used peripheral blood. This TCR was recovered from a human donor in a cohort sampled during active COVID-19. This sequence joins TRBV27 and TRBJ1-6, with D unclear. CDR3 sequence: CASSLYKWNSPLHF. CDR3 nucleotides: TGTGCCAGCAGTTTATACAAGTGGAATTCACCCCTCCACTTT.